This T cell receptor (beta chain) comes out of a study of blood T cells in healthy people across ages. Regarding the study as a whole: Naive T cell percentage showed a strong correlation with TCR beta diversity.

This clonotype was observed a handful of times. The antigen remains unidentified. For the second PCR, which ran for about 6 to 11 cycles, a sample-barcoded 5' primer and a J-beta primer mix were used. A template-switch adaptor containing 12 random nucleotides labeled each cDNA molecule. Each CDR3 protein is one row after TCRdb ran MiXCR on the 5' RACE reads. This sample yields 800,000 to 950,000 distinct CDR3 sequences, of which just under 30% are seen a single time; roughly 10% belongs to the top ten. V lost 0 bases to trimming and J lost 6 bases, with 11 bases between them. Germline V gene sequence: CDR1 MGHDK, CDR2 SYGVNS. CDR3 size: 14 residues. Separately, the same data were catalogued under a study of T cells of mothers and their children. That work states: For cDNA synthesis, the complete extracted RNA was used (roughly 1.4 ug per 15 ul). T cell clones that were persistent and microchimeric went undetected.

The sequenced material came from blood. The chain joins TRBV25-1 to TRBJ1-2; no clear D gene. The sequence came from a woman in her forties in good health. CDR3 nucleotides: TGTGCCAGCAGTGAATATAGTCAGCCTGATGGCTACACCTTC. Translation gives CASSEYSQPDGYTF.